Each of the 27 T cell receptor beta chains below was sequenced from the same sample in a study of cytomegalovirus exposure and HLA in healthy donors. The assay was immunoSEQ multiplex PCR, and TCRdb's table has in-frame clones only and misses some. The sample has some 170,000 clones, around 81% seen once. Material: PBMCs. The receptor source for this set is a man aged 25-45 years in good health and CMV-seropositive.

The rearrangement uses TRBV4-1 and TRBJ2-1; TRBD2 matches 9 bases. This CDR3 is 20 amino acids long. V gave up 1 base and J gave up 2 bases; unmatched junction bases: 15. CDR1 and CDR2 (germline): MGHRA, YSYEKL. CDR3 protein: CASSQGWLAGSGGAYNEQFF. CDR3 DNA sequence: TGCGCCAGCAGCCAAGGTTGGCTAGCGGGGAGTGGGGGAGCCTACAATGAGCAGTTCTTC.

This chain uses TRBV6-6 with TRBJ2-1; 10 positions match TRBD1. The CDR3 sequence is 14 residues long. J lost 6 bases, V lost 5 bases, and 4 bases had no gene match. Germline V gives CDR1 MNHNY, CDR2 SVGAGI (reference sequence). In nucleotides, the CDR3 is TGTGCCAGCAGTGGACAGGGGGGGAGCAATGAGCAGTTCTTC. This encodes CASSGQGGSNEQFF.

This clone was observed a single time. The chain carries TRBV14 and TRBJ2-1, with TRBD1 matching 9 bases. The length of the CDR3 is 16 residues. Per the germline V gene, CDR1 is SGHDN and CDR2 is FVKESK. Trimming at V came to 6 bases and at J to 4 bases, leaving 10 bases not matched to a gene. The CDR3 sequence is CASRGQGRGIYNEQFF. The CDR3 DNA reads TGTGCCAGCAGGGGACAGGGAAGGGGGATATACAATGAGCAGTTCTTC.

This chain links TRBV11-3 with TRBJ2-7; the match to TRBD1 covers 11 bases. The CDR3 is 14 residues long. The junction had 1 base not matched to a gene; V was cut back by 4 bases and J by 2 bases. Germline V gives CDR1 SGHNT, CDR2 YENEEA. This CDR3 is CASSSGQGAYEQYF. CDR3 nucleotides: TGTGCCAGCAGCTCGGGACAGGGGGCCTACGAGCAGTACTTC.

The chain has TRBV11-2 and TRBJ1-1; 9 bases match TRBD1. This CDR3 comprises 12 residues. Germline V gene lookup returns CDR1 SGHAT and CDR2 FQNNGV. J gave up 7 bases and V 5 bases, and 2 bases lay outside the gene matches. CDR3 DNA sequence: TGTGCCAGCAGCCCGGACAGGGGTGAAGCTTTCTTT. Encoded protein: CASSPDRGEAFF.

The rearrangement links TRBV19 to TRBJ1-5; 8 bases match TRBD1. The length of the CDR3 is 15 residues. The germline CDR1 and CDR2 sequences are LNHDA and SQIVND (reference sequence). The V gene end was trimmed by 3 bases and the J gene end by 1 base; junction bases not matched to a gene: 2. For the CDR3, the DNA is TGTGCCAGTAGTATGGGACAGGTGAGCAATCAGCCCCAGCATTTT. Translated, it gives CASSMGQVSNQPQHF.

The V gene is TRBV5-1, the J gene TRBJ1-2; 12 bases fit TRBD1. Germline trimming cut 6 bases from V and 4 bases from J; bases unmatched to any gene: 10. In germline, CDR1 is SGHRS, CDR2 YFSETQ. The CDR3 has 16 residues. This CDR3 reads CASTGTGGGDPYGYTF. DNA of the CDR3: TGCGCCAGCACCGGGACAGGGGGCGGGGACCCCTATGGCTACACCTTC.

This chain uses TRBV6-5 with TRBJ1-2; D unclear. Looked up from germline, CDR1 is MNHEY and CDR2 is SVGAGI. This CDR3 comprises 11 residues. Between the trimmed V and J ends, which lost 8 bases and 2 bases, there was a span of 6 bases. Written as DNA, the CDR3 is TGTGCCAGCTCGGTGAACTATGGCTACACCTTC. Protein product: CASSVNYGYTF.

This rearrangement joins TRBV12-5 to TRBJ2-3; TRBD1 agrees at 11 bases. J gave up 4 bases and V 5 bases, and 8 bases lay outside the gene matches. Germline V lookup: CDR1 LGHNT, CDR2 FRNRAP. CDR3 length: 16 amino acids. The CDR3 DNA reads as TGTGCTAGTGGTCTTGGGGACAGGGGGGAAGCAGATACGCAGTATTTT. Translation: CASGLGDRGEADTQYF.

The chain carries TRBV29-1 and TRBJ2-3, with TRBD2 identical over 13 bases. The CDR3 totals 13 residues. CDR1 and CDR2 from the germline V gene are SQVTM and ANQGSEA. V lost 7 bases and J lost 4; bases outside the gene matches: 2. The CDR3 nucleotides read TGCAGCGGGGGGACTAGCGGGGCAGATACGCAGTATTTT. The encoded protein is CSGGTSGADTQYF.

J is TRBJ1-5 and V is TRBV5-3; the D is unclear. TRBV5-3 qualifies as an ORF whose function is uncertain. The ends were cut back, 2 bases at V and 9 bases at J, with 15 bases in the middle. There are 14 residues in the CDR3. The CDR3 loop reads CARSFGLRKRPQHF. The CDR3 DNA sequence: TGTGCCAGAAGCTTCGGACTTCGGAAAAGGCCCCAGCATTTT.

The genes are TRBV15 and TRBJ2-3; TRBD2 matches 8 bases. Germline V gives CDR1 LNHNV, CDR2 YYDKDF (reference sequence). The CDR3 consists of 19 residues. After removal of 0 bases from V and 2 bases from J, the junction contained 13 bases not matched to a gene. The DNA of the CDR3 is TGTGCCACCAGCAGAGATCACGGGGGGGGCGGGACCCCCACAGATACGCAGTATTTT. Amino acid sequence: CATSRDHGGGGTPTDTQYF.

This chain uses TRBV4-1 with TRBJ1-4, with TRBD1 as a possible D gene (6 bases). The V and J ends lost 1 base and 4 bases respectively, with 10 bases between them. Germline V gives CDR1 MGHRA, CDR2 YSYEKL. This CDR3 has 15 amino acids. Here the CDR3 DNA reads TGCGCCAGCAGCCAAGGACGGACAGATAATGAAAAACTGTTTTTT. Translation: CASSQGRTDNEKLFF.

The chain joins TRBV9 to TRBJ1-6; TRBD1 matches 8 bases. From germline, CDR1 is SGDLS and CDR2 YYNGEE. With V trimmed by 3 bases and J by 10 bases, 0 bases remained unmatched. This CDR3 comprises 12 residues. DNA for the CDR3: TGTGCCAGCAGCGCAGGGGGCTCACCCCTCCACTTT. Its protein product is CASSAGGSPLHF.

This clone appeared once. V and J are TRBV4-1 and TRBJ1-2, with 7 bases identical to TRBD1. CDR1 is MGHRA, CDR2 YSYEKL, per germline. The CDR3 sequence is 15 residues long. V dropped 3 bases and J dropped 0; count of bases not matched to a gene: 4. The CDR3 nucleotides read TGCGCCAGCAGCCATCAAGACAGGGCTAACTATGGCTACACCTTC. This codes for CASSHQDRANYGYTF.

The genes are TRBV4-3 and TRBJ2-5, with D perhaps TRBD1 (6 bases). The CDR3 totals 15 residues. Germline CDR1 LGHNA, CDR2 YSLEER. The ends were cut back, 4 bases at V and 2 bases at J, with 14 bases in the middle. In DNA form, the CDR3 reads TGCGCCAGCAGCCGGAGATACAGGGCACAAGAGACCCAGTACTTC. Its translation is CASSRRYRAQETQYF.

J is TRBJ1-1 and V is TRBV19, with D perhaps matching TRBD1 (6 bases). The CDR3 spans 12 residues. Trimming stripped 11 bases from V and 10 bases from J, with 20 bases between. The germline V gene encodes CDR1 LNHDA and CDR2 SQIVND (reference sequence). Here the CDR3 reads CASGGGTSSAFF. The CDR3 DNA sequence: TGTGCCTCTGGGGGGGGCACATCATCAGCTTTCTTT.

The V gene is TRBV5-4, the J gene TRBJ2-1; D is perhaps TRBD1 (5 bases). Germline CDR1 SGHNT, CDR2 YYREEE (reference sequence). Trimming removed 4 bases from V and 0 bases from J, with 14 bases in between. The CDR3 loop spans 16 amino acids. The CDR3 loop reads CASSGGRAASYNEQFF. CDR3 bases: TGTGCCAGCAGCGGTGGCAGGGCCGCCTCCTACAATGAGCAGTTCTTC.

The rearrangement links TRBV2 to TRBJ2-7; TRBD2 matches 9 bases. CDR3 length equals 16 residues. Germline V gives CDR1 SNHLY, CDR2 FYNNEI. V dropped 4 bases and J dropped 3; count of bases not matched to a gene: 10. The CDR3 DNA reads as TGTGCCAGCAGTGGCGAGCGGGGGGCCGACATCTACGAGCAGTACTTC. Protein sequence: CASSGERGADIYEQYF.

The CDR3 region is CASSLVGGPQNEQFF. For the CDR3, the DNA is TGCGCCAGCAGCTTGGTGGGGGGGCCTCAGAATGAGCAGTTCTTC. The chain carries TRBV5-1 and TRBJ2-1; tentatively, D is TRBD2 (7 bases). The germline V gene encodes CDR1 SGHRS and CDR2 YFSETQ. The CDR3 runs 15 residues. V was pared by 0 bases and J by 7 bases, with 14 bases between.

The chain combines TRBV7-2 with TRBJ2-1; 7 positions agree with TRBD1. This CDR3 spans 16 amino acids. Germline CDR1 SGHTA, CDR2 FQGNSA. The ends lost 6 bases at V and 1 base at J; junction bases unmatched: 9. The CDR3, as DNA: TGTGCCAGCAGTTTGATGACAGGGCGATCCTACAATGAGCAGTTCTTC. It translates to CASSLMTGRSYNEQFF.

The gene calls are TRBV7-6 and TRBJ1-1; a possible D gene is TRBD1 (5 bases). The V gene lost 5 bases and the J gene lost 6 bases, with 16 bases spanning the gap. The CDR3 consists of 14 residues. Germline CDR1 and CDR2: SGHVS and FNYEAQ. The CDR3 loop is CASSRGGVMSEAFF. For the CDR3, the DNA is TGTGCCAGCAGCCGGGGGGGGGTGATGTCTGAAGCTTTCTTT.

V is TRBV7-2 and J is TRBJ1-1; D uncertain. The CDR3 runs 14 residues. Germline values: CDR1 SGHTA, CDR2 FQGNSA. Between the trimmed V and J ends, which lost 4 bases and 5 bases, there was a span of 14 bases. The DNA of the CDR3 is TGTGCCAGCAGCTCTCAGAGGGTCGAGACTGAAGCTTTCTTT. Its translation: CASSSQRVETEAFF.

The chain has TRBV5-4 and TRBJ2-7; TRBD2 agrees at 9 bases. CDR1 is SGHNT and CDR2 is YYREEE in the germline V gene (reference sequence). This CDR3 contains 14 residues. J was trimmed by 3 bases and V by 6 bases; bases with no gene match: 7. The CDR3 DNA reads TGTGCCAGCACGGTTGCGGGGGGGATCTACGAGCAGTACTTC. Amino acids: CASTVAGGIYEQYF.

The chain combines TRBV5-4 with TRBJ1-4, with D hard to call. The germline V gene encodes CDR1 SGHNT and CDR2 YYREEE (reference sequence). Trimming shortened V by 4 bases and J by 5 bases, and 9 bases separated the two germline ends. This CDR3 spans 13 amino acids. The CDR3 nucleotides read TGTGCCAGCAGCCCTTATCCGAATGAAAAACTGTTTTTT. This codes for CASSPYPNEKLFF.

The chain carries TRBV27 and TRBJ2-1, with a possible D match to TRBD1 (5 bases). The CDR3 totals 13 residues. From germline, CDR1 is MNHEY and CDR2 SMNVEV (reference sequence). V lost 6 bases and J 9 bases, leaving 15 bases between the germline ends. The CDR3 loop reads CASSPSIRGEQFF. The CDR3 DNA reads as TGTGCCAGCAGCCCATCGATAAGGGGTGAGCAGTTCTTC.

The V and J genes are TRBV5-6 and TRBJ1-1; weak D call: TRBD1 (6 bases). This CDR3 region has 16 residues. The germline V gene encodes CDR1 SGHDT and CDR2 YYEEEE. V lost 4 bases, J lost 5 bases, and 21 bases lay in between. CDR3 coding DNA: TGTGCCAGCAGCCAGTGGACCCTCCTAGGGGGTACTGAAGCTTTCTTT. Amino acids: CASSQWTLLGGTEAFF.